This TCR beta chain came from a study of regulatory T cells in long-lasting Graves disease. General study points: The TCR repertoire of persistent Graves' patients was less diverse than that of newly diagnosed ones.

The CDR3 runs to 12 residues. The V and J ends lost 6 bases and 8 bases, in that order; junction bases with no gene match: 5. Germline V gene lookup returns CDR1 MDHEN and CDR2 SYDVKM. Relying on iRepertoire HTBI primers and Arm-PCR of CDR3 regions, the team built TCR beta libraries. In TCRdb, the multiplex PCR reads were re-called with MiXCR into one record per CDR3 protein. The sample records 600,000 to 800,000 distinct CDR3 sequences, about 30% being singletons. This clonotype showed up many times. What it binds is unknown. The time point denotes: persistent/refractory GD, antithyroid drugs over 5 years with positive TRAb. RNA from PBMCs was the source of the TCR library.

V usage is TRBV28 and J usage is TRBJ1-2; the match to TRBD1 covers 8 bases. The sample was peripheral blood mononuclear cells (PBMCs), taken when the disease was refractory, from a patient treated with antithyroid drugs. The origin of this receptor is a female donor with Graves disease. CDR3 protein: CASSSRDRGYTF. CDR3 nucleotide sequence: TGTGCCAGCAGCTCCCGGGACAGGGGCTACACCTTC.